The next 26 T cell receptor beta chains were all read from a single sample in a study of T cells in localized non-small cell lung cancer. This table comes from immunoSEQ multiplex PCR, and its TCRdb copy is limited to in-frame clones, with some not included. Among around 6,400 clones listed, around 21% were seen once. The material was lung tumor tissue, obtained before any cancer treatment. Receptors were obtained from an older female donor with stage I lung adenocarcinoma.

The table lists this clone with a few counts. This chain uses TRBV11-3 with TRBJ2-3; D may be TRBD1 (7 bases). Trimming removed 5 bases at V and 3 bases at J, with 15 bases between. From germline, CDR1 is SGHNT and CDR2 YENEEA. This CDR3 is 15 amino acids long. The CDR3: CASSQGGGITDTQYF. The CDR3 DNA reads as TGTGCCAGCAGCCAAGGGGGCGGGATTACAGATACGCAGTATTTT.

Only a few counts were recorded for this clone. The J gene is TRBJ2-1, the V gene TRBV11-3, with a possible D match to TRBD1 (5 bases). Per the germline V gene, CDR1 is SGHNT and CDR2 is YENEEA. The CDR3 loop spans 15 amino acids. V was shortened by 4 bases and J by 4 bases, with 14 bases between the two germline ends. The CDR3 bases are TGTGCCAGCAGCTCTGGGGCCTTGGGGTACAATGAGCAGTTCTTC. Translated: CASSSGALGYNEQFF.

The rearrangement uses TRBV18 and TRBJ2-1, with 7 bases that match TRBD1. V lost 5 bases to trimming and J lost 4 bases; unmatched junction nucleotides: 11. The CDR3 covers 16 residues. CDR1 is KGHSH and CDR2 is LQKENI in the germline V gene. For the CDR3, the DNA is TGTGCCAGCTCAATCTTACAGGGGAGAGGATACAATGAGCAGTTCTTC. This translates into CASSILQGRGYNEQFF.

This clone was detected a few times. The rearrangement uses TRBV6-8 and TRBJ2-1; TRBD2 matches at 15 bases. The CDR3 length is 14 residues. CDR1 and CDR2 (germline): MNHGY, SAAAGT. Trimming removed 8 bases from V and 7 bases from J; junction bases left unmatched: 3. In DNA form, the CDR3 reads TGTGCCAGCGGGACTAGCGGGAGGCGTAATGAGCAGTTCTTC. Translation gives CASGTSGRRNEQFF.

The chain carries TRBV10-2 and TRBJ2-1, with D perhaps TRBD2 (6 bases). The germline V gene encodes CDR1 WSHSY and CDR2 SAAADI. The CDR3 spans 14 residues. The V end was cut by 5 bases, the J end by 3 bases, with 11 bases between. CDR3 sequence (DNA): TGCGCCAGCAGTAGCGGGCGGGACTACAATGAGCAGTTCTTC. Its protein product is CASSSGRDYNEQFF.

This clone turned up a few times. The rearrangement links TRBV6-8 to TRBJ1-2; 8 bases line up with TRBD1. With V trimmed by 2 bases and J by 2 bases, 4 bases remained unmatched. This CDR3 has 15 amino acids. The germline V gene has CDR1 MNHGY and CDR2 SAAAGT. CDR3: CASSYPGQGNYGYTF. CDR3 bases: TGTGCCAGCAGTTACCCCGGACAGGGCAACTATGGCTACACCTTC.

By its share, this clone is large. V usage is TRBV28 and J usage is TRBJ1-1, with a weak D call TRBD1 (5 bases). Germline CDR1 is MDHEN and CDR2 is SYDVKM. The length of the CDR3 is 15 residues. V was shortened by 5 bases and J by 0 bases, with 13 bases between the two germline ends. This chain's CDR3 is CASSTAGTVNTEAFF. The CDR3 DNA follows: TGTGCCAGCAGTACAGCAGGGACGGTGAACACTGAAGCTTTCTTT.

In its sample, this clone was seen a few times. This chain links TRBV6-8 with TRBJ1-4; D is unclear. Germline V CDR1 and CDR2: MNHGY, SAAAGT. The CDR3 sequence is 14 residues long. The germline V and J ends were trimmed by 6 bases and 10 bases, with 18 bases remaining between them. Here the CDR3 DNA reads TGTGCCAGCAGCCCGTGGGGTTCTGATGGAAAACTGTTTTTT. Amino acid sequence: CASSPWGSDGKLFF.

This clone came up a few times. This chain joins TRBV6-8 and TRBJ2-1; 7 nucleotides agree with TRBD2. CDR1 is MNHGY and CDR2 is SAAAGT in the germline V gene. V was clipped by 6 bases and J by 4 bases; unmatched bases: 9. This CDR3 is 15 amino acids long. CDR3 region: CASSRKRGGYNEQFF. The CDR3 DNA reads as TGTGCCAGCAGCCGAAAGCGGGGAGGATACAATGAGCAGTTCTTC.

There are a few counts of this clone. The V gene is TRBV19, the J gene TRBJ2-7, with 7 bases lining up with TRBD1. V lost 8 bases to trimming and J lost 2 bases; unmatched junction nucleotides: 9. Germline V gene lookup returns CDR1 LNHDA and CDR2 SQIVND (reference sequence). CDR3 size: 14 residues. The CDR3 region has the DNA TGTGCCAGTCAGCAACCGGGACAGACCTACGAGCAGTACTTC. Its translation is CASQQPGQTYEQYF. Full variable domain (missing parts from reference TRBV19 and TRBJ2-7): DGGITQSPKYLFRKEGQNVTLSCEQNLNHDAMYWYRQDPGQGLRLIYYSQIVNDFQKGDIAEGYSVSREKKESFPLTVTSAQKNPTAFYLCASQQPGQTYEQYFGPGTRLTVT.

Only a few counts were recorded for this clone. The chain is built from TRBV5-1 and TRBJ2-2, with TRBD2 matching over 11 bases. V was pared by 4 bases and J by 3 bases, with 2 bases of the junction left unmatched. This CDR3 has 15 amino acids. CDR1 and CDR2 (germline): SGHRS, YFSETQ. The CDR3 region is CASSLLAGDTGELFF. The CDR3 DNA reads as TGCGCCAGCAGCCTACTAGCGGGAGACACCGGGGAGCTGTTTTTT.

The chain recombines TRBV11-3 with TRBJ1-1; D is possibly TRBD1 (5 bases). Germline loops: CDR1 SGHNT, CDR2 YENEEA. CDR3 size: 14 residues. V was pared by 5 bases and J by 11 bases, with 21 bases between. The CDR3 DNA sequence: TGTGCCAGCAGCCCACAATCTGACAGCCTGATCGCTTTCTTT. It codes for CASSPQSDSLIAFF.

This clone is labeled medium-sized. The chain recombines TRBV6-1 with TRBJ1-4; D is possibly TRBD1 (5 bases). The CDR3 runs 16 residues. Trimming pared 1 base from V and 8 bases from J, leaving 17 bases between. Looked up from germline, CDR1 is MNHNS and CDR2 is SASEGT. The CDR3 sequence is CASSEGRSSRGEKLFF. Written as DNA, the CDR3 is TGTGCCAGCAGTGAAGGTCGGTCCTCGAGGGGCGAAAAACTGTTTTTT.

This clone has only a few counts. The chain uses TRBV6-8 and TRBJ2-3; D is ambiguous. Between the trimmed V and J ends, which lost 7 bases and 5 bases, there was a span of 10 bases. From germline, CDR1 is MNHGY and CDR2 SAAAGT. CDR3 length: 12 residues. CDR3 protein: CASKVGEDTQYF. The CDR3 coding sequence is TGTGCCAGCAAAGTTGGAGAAGATACGCAGTATTTT.

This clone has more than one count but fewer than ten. The CDR3: CAIRGTSDQETQYF. CDR3 DNA: TGTGCCATCAGGGGGACTAGCGACCAAGAGACCCAGTACTTC. The chain has TRBV6-8 and TRBJ2-5, with 10 bases aligning to TRBD2. Germline assignment: CDR1 MNHGY and CDR2 SAAAGT. Germline trimming cut 10 bases from V and 0 bases from J; bases unmatched to any gene: 5. The CDR3 totals 14 residues.

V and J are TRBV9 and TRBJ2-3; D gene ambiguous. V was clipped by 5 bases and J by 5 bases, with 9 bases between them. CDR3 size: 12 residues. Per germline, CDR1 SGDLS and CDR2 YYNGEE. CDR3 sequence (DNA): TGTGCCAGCAGTGACTGGGGAGATACGCAGTATTTT. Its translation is CASSDWGDTQYF. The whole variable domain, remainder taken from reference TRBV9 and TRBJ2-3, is DSGVTQTPKHLITATGQRVTLRCSPRSGDLSVYWYQQSLDQGLQFLIQYYNGEERAKGNILERFSAQQFPDLHSELNLSSLELGDSALYFCASSDWGDTQYFGPGTRLTVL.

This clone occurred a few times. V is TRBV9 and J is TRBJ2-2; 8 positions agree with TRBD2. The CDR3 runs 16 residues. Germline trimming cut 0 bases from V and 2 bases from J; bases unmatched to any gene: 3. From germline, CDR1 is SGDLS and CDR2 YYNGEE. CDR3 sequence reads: CASSVGVAGNTGELFF. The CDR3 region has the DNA TGTGCCAGCAGCGTAGGGGTAGCGGGAAACACCGGGGAGCTGTTTTTT.

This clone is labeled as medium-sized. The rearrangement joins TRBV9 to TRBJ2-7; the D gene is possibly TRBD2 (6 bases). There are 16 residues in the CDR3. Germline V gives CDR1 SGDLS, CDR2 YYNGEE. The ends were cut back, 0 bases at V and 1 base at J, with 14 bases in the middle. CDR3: CASSVGGLAESYEQYF. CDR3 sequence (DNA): TGTGCCAGCAGCGTAGGGGGATTAGCGGAGTCCTACGAGCAGTACTTC.

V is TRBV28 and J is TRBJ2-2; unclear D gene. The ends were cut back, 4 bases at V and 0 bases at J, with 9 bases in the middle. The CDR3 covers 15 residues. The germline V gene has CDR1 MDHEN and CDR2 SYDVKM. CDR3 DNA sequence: TGTGCCAGCAGTTCGGGCAGCGCGAACACCGGGGAGCTGTTTTTT. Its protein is CASSSGSANTGELFF.

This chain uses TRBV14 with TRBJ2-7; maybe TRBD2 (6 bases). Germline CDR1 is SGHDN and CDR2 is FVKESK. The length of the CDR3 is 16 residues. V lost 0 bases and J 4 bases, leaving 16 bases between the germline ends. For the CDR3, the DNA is TGTGCCAGCAGCCAAGATGGGGGACTCAACGGATACGAGCAGTACTTC. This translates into CASSQDGGLNGYEQYF.

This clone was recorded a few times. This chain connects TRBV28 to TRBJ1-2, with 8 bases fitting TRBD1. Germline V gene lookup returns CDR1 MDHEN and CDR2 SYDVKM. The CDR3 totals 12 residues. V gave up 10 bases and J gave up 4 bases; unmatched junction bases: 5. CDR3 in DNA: TGTGCCACCGGAGACAGGGGCTATGGCTACACCTTC. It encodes CATGDRGYGYTF.

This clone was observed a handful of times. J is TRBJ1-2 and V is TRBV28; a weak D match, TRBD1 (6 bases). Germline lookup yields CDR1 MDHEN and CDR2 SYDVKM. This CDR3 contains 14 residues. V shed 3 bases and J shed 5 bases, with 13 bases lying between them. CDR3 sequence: CASSFPDRFYGYTF. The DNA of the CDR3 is TGTGCCAGCAGTTTCCCGGACAGATTTTATGGCTACACCTTC.

The CDR3 bases are TGTGCCAGCAGCTTAAACGGTCCGTGGGACACTGAAGCTTTCTTT. The encoded protein is CASSLNGPWDTEAFF. The chain uses TRBV11-3 and TRBJ1-1, with no clear D. The CDR3 has 15 amino acids. V lost 2 bases and J 3 bases, leaving 13 bases between the germline ends. Germline V gene sequence: CDR1 SGHNT, CDR2 YENEEA. Full variable domain (remainder filled in from reference TRBV11-3 and TRBJ1-1): EAGVVQSPRYKIIEKKQPVAFWCNPISGHNTLYWYLQNLGQGPELLIRYENEEAVDDSQLPKDRFSAERLKGVDSTLKIQPAELGDSAVYLCASSLNGPWDTEAFFGQGTRLTVV.

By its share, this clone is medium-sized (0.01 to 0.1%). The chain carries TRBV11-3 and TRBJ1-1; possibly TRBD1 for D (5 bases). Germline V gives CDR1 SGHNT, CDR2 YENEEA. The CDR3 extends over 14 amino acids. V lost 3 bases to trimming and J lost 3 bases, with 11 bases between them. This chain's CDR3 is CASSLAGMDTEAFF. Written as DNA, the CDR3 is TGTGCCAGCAGCTTGGCAGGGATGGACACTGAAGCTTTCTTT.

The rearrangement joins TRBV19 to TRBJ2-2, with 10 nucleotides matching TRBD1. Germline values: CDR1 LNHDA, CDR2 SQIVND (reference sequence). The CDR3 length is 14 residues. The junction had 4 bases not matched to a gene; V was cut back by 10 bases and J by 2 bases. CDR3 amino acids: CATRDRGNTGELFF. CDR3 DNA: TGTGCCACACGGGACAGGGGTAACACCGGGGAGCTGTTTTTT. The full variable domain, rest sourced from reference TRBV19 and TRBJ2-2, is DGGITQSPKYLFRKEGQNVTLSCEQNLNHDAMYWYRQDPGQGLRLIYYSQIVNDFQKGDIAEGYSVSREKKESFPLTVTSAQKNPTAFYLCATRDRGNTGELFFGEGSRLTVL.

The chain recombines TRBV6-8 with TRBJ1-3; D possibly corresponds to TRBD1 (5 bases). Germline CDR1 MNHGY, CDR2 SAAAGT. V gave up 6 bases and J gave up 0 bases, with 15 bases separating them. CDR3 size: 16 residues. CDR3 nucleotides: TGTGCCAGCAGCATGCCAGGGACTCTCTCTGGAAACACCATATATTTT. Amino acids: CASSMPGTLSGNTIYF.